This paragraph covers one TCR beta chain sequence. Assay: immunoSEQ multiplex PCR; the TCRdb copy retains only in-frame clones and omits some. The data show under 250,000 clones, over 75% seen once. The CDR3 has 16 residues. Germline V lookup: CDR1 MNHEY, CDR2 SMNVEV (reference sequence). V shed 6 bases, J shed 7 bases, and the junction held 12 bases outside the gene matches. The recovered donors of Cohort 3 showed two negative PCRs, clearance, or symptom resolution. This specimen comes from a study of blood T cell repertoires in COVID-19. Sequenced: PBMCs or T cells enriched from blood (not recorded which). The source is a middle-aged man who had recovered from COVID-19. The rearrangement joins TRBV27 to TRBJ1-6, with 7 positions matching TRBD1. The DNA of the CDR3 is TGTGCCAGCAGCTTAGAGGGTGGCAGGGGGAATTCACCCCTCCACTTT. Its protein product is CASSLEGGRGNSPLHF.